The rows below give T cell receptor beta chains drawn from one sample of a study of Graves' ophthalmopathy and Graves' hyperthyroidism. MiXCR was run by TCRdb on the multiplex PCR reads, yielding one entry per CDR3 protein. The sample yields around 590,000 distinct CDR3 sequences, approximately 37% seen once. Sequencing was performed on peripheral blood or thyroid tissue (not recorded which). The receptors shown here come from an adult man with Graves' hyperthyroidism. CDR3s include the opening cysteine and the closing phenylalanine or tryptophan. D genes are given only for firm matches. Size values are once, few and many counts, or a class for expanded clones, and some rows have none.

j_call: TRBJ1-4
clone_size: few
v_call: TRBV6-6
d_call: -
cdr3_aa: CASSTHRDSIEKLFF
cdr3_nt: TGTGCCAGCAGTACCCACAGGGATAGCATTGAAAAACTGTTTTTT

j_call: TRBJ2-5
clone_size: -
v_call: TRBV9
d_call: -
cdr3_aa: CASSYAGLGETQYF
cdr3_nt: TGTGCCAGCAGTTACGCGGGGCTGGGGGAGACCCAGTACTTC

j_call: TRBJ2-2
clone_size: -
v_call: TRBV7-6
d_call: TRBD1
cdr3_aa: CASSPDRGQHPIGELFF
cdr3_nt: TGTGCCAGCAGCCCGGACAGGGGACAACACCCAATCGGGGAGCTGTTTTTT

j_call: TRBJ2-7
clone_size: -
v_call: TRBV10-1
d_call: TRBD2
cdr3_aa: CASSYSGSGVSYEQYF
cdr3_nt: TGCGCCAGCAGTTACTCAGGTAGCGGGGTCTCCTACGAGCAGTACTTC

j_call: TRBJ1-2
clone_size: many
v_call: TRBV24-1
d_call: -
cdr3_aa: CATSDQGFRYTF
cdr3_nt: TGTGCCACCAGTGATCAGGGTTTTCGCTACACCTTC

j_call: TRBJ2-2
clone_size: few
v_call: TRBV10-2
d_call: TRBD2
cdr3_aa: CATSNLAGGPGELFF
cdr3_nt: TGCGCCACCTCTAACCTAGCGGGAGGTCCCGGGGAGCTGTTTTTT

j_call: TRBJ2-2
clone_size: -
v_call: TRBV29-1
d_call: TRBD2
cdr3_aa: CSVLSGSVTGELFF
cdr3_nt: TGCAGCGTATTAAGCGGGAGTGTCACCGGGGAGCTGTTTTTT

j_call: TRBJ1-4
clone_size: -
v_call: TRBV18
d_call: -
cdr3_aa: CASSQGLDEKLFF
cdr3_nt: TGTGCCAGCTCCCAGGGCTTGGATGAAAAACTGTTTTTT

j_call: TRBJ2-1
clone_size: few
v_call: TRBV29-1
d_call: -
cdr3_aa: CSVEGDDEQFF
cdr3_nt: TGCAGCGTTGAGGGTGACGATGAGCAGTTCTTC

j_call: TRBJ1-1
clone_size: many
v_call: TRBV29-1
d_call: -
cdr3_aa: CSVDEDTEAFF
cdr3_nt: TGCAGCGTTGACGAAGACACTGAAGCTTTCTTT

j_call: TRBJ2-2
clone_size: few
v_call: TRBV29-1
d_call: -
cdr3_aa: CSVRGTVNTGELFF
cdr3_nt: TGCAGCGTCCGCGGGACAGTCAACACCGGGGAGCTGTTTTTT

j_call: TRBJ2-7
clone_size: -
v_call: TRBV2
d_call: TRBD2
cdr3_aa: CASSEHRLAGVIDEQYF
cdr3_nt: TGTGCCAGCAGTGAGCACAGACTAGCGGGAGTTATAGATGAGCAGTACTTC

j_call: TRBJ2-5
clone_size: -
v_call: TRBV29-1
d_call: TRBD1
cdr3_aa: CSGEQGTTQYF
cdr3_nt: TGCAGCGGAGAACAGGGGACGACCCAGTACTTC

j_call: TRBJ2-7
clone_size: -
v_call: TRBV12-3/TRBV12-4
d_call: -
cdr3_aa: CASKKQGQQYF
cdr3_nt: TGTGCCAGCAAAAAACAGGGACAGCAGTACTTC

j_call: TRBJ2-3
clone_size: -
v_call: TRBV7-7
d_call: -
cdr3_aa: CASSLGGDTDTQYF
cdr3_nt: TGTGCTAGCAGCTTAGGTGGCGACACAGATACGCAGTATTTT

j_call: TRBJ2-2
clone_size: -
v_call: TRBV5-1
d_call: TRBD2
cdr3_aa: CASSSPGASGLRGGELFF
cdr3_nt: TGCGCCAGCAGCTCCCCCGGGGCTAGCGGTCTGCGGGGCGGGGAGCTGTTTTTT

j_call: TRBJ1-5
clone_size: -
v_call: TRBV28
d_call: -
cdr3_aa: CASRPGTGGNQPQHF
cdr3_nt: TGTGCCAGCAGGCCCGGGACGGGAGGTAATCAGCCCCAGCATTTT

j_call: TRBJ2-5
clone_size: few
v_call: TRBV29-1
d_call: -
cdr3_aa: CSVEYAGTQTRETQYF
cdr3_nt: TGCAGCGTTGAATATGCAGGCACACAAACGAGGGAGACCCAGTACTTC

j_call: TRBJ2-7
clone_size: many
v_call: TRBV20-1
d_call: -
cdr3_aa: CSARPVRSSYEQYF
cdr3_nt: TGCAGTGCTAGACCTGTTAGAAGCTCCTACGAGCAGTACTTC